This T cell receptor (beta chain) was observed in a study of blood T cell repertoires in COVID-19. The CDR3 sequence is 16 residues long. Trimming left V 2 bases short and J 2 bases short, with 11 bases between. Per the germline V gene, CDR1 is SGHNT and CDR2 is YYREEE (reference sequence). In the original processing: Reference gene primer amplification in the assay estimated nucleated cell counts. The repertoire was sequenced with immunoSEQ multiplex PCR; TCRdb's copy has only in-frame clones and lacks some. V and J calls and clone size are given by that table; D and trimming were obtained from the DNA. The table records some 290,000 clones, around nine tenths of them present only once.

This receptor was identified in a woman aged 25 to 39 with COVID-19, enrolled during active disease. The source material was peripheral blood. The rearrangement uses TRBV5-4 and TRBJ1-6; a weak D match, TRBD1 (6 bases). CDR3 in amino acids: CASSLSRGAYNSPLHF. CDR3 coding DNA: TGTGCCAGCAGCTTATCCAGGGGTGCCTATAATTCACCCCTCCACTTT.